The sequence of this T cell receptor (beta chain) was determined in a study of blood T cell repertoires in COVID-19. Germline-derived CDR1 and CDR2 are MGHRA and YSYEKL. The V segment lost 4 bases and the J segment 0 bases; nucleotides outside the gene matches: 5. The CDR3 has 15 residues. Patients of the Seattle cohort, enrolled during active infection, were followed longitudinally. Profiling relied on immunoSEQ multiplex PCR, and the TCRdb table lists in-frame clones only, not all of them. The sample lists some 390,000 clones, over 75% occurring once. The chain carries TRBV4-1 and TRBJ2-7; 8 positions agree with TRBD1. The material sequenced was peripheral blood. The clonotype originates from a woman aged 60-70 years with COVID-19, enrolled during active disease. The CDR3 region is CASSRSGQGSYEQYF. CDR3 bases: TGCGCCAGCAGCCGTTCCGGACAGGGCTCCTACGAGCAGTACTTC.